The clone carrying this T cell receptor beta chain was detected only a few times. This record belongs to a study of T-cell reconstitution after alpha-beta-depleted transplantation in children. Unique molecular identifiers were incorporated when the TCRbeta library was constructed. TCRdb analysed the PCR reads with MiXCR anew, one entry per CDR3 protein. The sample carries roughly 300,000 distinct CDR3 sequences, 9.9% recorded once. This CDR3 comprises 15 residues. CDR1 is LGHNA and CDR2 is YNFKEQ in the germline V gene. V lost 0 bases, J lost 7 bases, and 13 bases lay in between. The sample here was PBMCs from the stem cell graft donor, taken from the stem cell graft. The chain is built from TRBV4-2 and TRBJ2-1; no clear D. This clonotype originated in a human donor who donated a stem cell graft to a child with SCID. CDR3 in DNA: TGTGCCAGCAGCCAAGACAGGAACTCCCAAAATGAGCAGTTCTTC. It codes for CASSQDRNSQNEQFF.